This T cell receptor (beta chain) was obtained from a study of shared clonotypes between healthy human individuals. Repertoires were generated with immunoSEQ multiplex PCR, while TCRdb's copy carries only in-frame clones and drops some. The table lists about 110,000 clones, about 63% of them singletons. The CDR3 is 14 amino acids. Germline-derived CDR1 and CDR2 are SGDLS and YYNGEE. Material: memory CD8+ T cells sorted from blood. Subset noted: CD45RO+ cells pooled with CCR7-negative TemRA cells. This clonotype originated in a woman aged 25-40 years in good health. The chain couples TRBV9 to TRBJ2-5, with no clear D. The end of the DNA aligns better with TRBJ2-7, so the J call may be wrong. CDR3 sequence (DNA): TGTGCCAGCAGCGTAGGTATCGTCGGGCCCGAGCAGTACTTC. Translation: CASSVGIVGPEQYF.